Below, 31 T cell receptor beta chains from the same sample are listed, as sequenced in a study of radiotherapy plus CTLA-4 blockade in lung cancer. Some clones are missing from TCRdb's copy, which holds only in-frame ones; the method was immunoSEQ multiplex PCR. The sample holds some 94,000 clones, around 83% seen once. Here the sequenced sample was peripheral blood, taken from a patient treated with radiotherapy plus ipilimumab. All receptors derive from a human donor with non-small cell lung cancer that progressed on radiotherapy plus ipilimumab.

The chain couples TRBV7-6 to TRBJ2-5; 9 bases agree with TRBD2. Germline V CDR1 and CDR2: SGHVS, FNYEAQ. The length of the CDR3 is 16 residues. V shed 1 base and J 5 bases; nucleotides not matched to a gene: 8. CDR3 sequence (DNA): TGTGCCAGCAGCTTAGGATCCGCGGGAGGGCGGGAGACCCAGTACTTC. Its translation is CASSLGSAGGRETQYF.

The rearrangement links TRBV27 to TRBJ2-1; TRBD2 matches at 9 bases. Germline V gene lookup returns CDR1 MNHEY and CDR2 SMNVEV (reference sequence). V lost 0 bases to trimming and J lost 2 bases; unmatched junction nucleotides: 8. The length of the CDR3 is 18 residues. The CDR3 coding sequence is TGTGCCAGCAGTTTATCGATCCTAGCGGGAACCCCCTACAATGAGCAGTTCTTC. This encodes CASSLSILAGTPYNEQFF.

This clone was found a few times. The V gene is TRBV9, the J gene TRBJ2-1; 15 bases are shared with TRBD2. The CDR3 is 16 amino acids. The V and J ends lost 0 bases and 9 bases, in that order; junction bases with no gene match: 4. The germline gives CDR1 SGDLS, CDR2 YYNGEE. CDR3 in DNA: TGTGCCAGCAGCGTAGCCGGGACTAGCGGGAGGAGTGAGCAGTTCTTC. It is translated as CASSVAGTSGRSEQFF.

The rearrangement links TRBV19 to TRBJ2-1; D ambiguous. This CDR3 spans 12 amino acids. V lost 2 bases to trimming and J lost 8 bases, with 7 bases between them. Germline V gene sequence: CDR1 LNHDA, CDR2 SQIVND (reference sequence). The CDR3 protein is CASSIIRDEQFF. In DNA, the CDR3 is TGTGCCAGTAGTATAATCCGAGATGAGCAGTTCTTC.

This chain joins TRBV11-2 and TRBJ2-2; 8 nucleotides align to TRBD2. The germline gives CDR1 SGHAT, CDR2 FQNNGV. This CDR3 region has 16 residues. V lost 5 bases and J lost 1; bases outside the gene matches: 6. CDR3 sequence reads: CASSLRLAKNTGELFF. The CDR3 DNA sequence: TGTGCCAGCAGCCTCAGACTAGCGAAGAACACCGGGGAGCTGTTTTTT.

In its sample, this clone was seen a few times. CDR3: CASSLKREFQETQYF. CDR3 DNA: TGTGCCAGCAGCTTAAAGCGGGAGTTCCAAGAGACCCAGTACTTC. This chain connects TRBV7-2 to TRBJ2-5; TRBD2 matches 8 bases. CDR1 SGHTA and CDR2 FQGNSA come from the germline V gene. V shed 2 bases, J shed 1 base, and the junction held 3 bases outside the gene matches. The CDR3 is made up of 15 amino acids.

This clone was picked up one time. This chain links TRBV29-1 with TRBJ1-3, with D unresolved. The CDR3 has 12 residues. Germline-derived CDR1 and CDR2 are SQVTM and ANQGSEA. The V end lost 5 bases, the J end lost 2 bases, and 7 bases lay between the germline ends. CDR3 DNA: TGCAGCGTTCGGGTAACTGGAAACACCATATATTTT. Amino acids: CSVRVTGNTIYF.

CDR3 sequence reads: CASSLERGSSYEQYV. Here the CDR3 DNA reads TGTGCCAGCAGCTTAGAGCGGGGATCTTCGTACGAGCAGTACGTC. This chain uses TRBV11-2 with TRBJ2-7, with a possible D match to TRBD2 (6 bases). With 0 bases removed from V and 4 bases from J, the gap between germline ends came to 13 bases. The CDR3 totals 15 residues. Germline lookup yields CDR1 SGHAT and CDR2 FQNNGV.

The J gene is TRBJ1-4, the V gene TRBV5-1; weak D call: TRBD1 (6 bases). V dropped 5 bases and J dropped 8 bases, with 22 bases sitting between them. Per the germline V gene, CDR1 is SGHRS and CDR2 is YFSETQ. This CDR3 contains 16 residues. In DNA form, the CDR3 reads TGCGCCAGCAGTGGGCTACTACAGGGCCCCGGGGAAAAACTGTTTTTT. Its protein is CASSGLLQGPGEKLFF. Together with reference TRBV5-1 and TRBJ1-4, the CDR3 gives the full variable domain: KAGVTQTPRYLIKTRGQQVTLSCSPISGHRSVSWYQQTPGQGLQFLFEYFSETQRNKGNFPGRFSGRQFSNSRSEMNVSTLELGDSALYLCASSGLLQGPGEKLFFGSGTQLSVL.

The chain combines TRBV10-1 with TRBJ2-1; D unclear. The CDR3 covers 11 residues. Trimming took 0 bases from V and 8 from J, leaving 2 bases between them. Per the germline V gene, CDR1 is WNHNN and CDR2 is SYGVQD (reference sequence). The CDR3 sequence: CASSESHEQFF. The CDR3 DNA reads as TGCGCCAGCAGTGAGTCCCATGAGCAGTTCTTC.

This clone appeared a single time. The genes are TRBV6-5 and TRBJ2-5; TRBD1 or TRBD2 may be the D gene (5 bases each). V was trimmed by 2 bases and J by 1 base, leaving 11 bases between them. The length of the CDR3 is 15 residues. Per the germline V gene, CDR1 is MNHEY and CDR2 is SVGAGI. The CDR3 loop reads CASSYPRGSQETQYF. As DNA, the CDR3 is TGTGCCAGCAGTTACCCGAGGGGATCCCAAGAGACCCAGTACTTC.

The J gene is TRBJ2-2, the V gene TRBV27; D gene unclear. The CDR3 extends over 18 amino acids. V was cut by 5 bases and J by 4 bases, with 23 bases left in between. CDR1 is MNHEY, CDR2 SMNVEV, per germline (reference sequence). CDR3 in amino acids: CASSRFLLPGVVTGELFF. The CDR3 region has the DNA TGTGCCAGCAGTCGCTTCCTCCTCCCTGGTGTGGTCACCGGGGAGCTGTTTTTT.

V gene TRBV5-5 combines with J gene TRBJ2-7; TRBD1 is a possible D gene (6 bases). The V gene lost 4 bases and the J gene lost 1 base, with 15 bases spanning the gap. The CDR3 covers 15 residues. Germline V gives CDR1 SGHKS, CDR2 YYEKEE (reference sequence). CDR3 bases: TGTGCCAGCAGCCACGGGACAACCACTTCCTACGAGCAGTACGTC. Translating gives CASSHGTTTSYEQYV.

The CDR3 protein is CASSQGLAGSSEQFF. In nucleotides, the CDR3 is TGTGCCAGCAGCCAAGGGCTAGCGGGGTCAAGTGAGCAGTTCTTC. The chain links TRBV7-3 to TRBJ2-1, with 9 bases fitting TRBD2. The germline V gene encodes CDR1 SGHTA and CDR2 FQGTGA. The CDR3 consists of 15 residues. V dropped 5 bases and J dropped 9; count of bases not matched to a gene: 11.

DNA for the CDR3: TGTGCCAGCAGTGTAAGGACAGGGGGCTCTGACTATGGCTACACCTTC. It specifies CASSVRTGGSDYGYTF. This chain connects TRBV2 to TRBJ1-2; TRBD1 matches at 11 bases. Per germline, CDR1 SNHLY and CDR2 FYNNEI. The CDR3 loop spans 16 amino acids. V was pared by 4 bases and J by 3 bases, with 7 bases of the junction left unmatched.

This clone occurred once. J is TRBJ2-5 and V is TRBV7-9, with 9 bases fitting TRBD2. V dropped 0 bases and J dropped 5; count of bases not matched to a gene: 7. The V gene's germline CDR1 is SEHNR and CDR2 FQNEAQ (reference sequence). The CDR3 has 16 amino acids. The CDR3 DNA reads TGTGCCAGCAGCTTAGCGGCGGGAGGGGCGCGGGAGACCCAGTACTTC. As protein: CASSLAAGGARETQYF.

This sequence joins TRBV28 and TRBJ2-7; no reliable D call. CDR1 is MDHEN and CDR2 is SYDVKM in the germline V gene. The CDR3 length is 11 residues. Trimming shortened V by 4 bases and J by 3 bases, and 4 bases separated the two germline ends. The CDR3 region has the DNA TGTGCCAGCAGTTCTATCTACGAGCAGTACTTC. The encoded protein is CASSSIYEQYF.

The chain uses TRBV6-5 and TRBJ2-5; D tentatively reads TRBD1 or TRBD2 (5 bases each). CDR3 length: 14 amino acids. Trimming removed 5 bases at V and 3 bases at J, with 13 bases between. Germline V gene lookup returns CDR1 MNHEY and CDR2 SVGAGI. The CDR3 here is CASSRWDGEETQYF. In nucleotides, the CDR3 is TGTGCCAGCAGTCGGTGGGACGGAGAAGAGACCCAGTACTTC.

This clone was found once. The chain links TRBV18 to TRBJ2-1, with TRBD2 as a possible D gene (5 bases). Germline CDR1 KGHSH, CDR2 LQKENI. CDR3 size: 14 residues. The V end was cut by 2 bases, the J end by 6 bases, with 11 bases between. CDR3 sequence reads: CASSPADGSNEQFF. The CDR3 region has the DNA TGTGCCAGCTCACCAGCCGATGGGAGCAATGAGCAGTTCTTC. Together with reference TRBV18 and TRBJ2-1, the CDR3 gives the full variable domain: NAGVMQNPRHLVRRRGQEARLRCSPMKGHSHVYWYRQLPEEGLKFMVYLQKENIIDESGMPKERFSAEFPKEGPSILRIQQVVRGDSAAYFCASSPADGSNEQFFGPGTRLTVL.

This chain connects TRBV6-1 to TRBJ1-2; D uncertain. The CDR3 sequence is 13 residues long. The ends were cut back, 4 bases at V and 0 bases at J, with 6 bases in the middle. Germline assignment: CDR1 MNHNS and CDR2 SASEGT. Here the CDR3 reads CASSGEANYGYTF. CDR3 nucleotide sequence: TGTGCCAGCAGTGGCGAAGCTAACTATGGCTACACCTTC.

The genes are TRBV5-5 and TRBJ1-2, with a tentative D call TRBD1 (5 bases). This CDR3 has 14 residues. Germline CDR1 reads SGHKS; CDR2 reads YYEKEE (reference sequence). Trimming pared 2 bases from V and 6 bases from J, leaving 14 bases between. CDR3 residues: CASSFSEAGNGYTF. CDR3 nucleotide sequence: TGTGCCAGCAGCTTCTCAGAGGCAGGGAATGGCTACACCTTC.

J is TRBJ2-5 and V is TRBV27; 10 nucleotides match TRBD2. CDR3 length: 15 amino acids. The germline V gene has CDR1 MNHEY and CDR2 SMNVEV (reference sequence). Trimming at V came to 6 bases and at J to 2 bases, leaving 6 bases not matched to a gene. CDR3 loop: CASRKGLALQETQYF. CDR3 DNA: TGTGCCAGCAGGAAGGGACTAGCGTTACAAGAGACCCAGTACTTC.

CDR3 in amino acids: CASSRQAGISGNTIYF. Here the CDR3 DNA reads TGTGCCAGCAGTCGCCAAGCGGGAATCTCTGGAAACACCATATATTTT. This chain links TRBV6-6 with TRBJ1-3; D unresolved. The CDR3 extends over 16 amino acids. V shed 5 bases and J shed 0 bases, with 14 bases lying between them. Germline V lookup: CDR1 MNHNY, CDR2 SVGAGI (reference sequence).

Notes on this clone: Sequence at one end of the junction differs from germline and may be a read error. The chain recombines TRBV7-9 with TRBJ1-2; 7 bases are shared with TRBD1. Germline V gives CDR1 SEHNR, CDR2 FQNEAQ (reference sequence). The CDR3 covers 12 residues. The chain's CDR3 is CASSGPQGTYAF. DNA of the CDR3: TGTGCCAGCAGCGGACCACAGGGGACCTACGCCTTC. The full variable domain, its missing parts supplied by reference TRBV7-9 and TRBJ1-2, is DTGVSQNPRHKITKRGQNVTFRCDPISEHNRLYWYRQTLGQGPEFLTYFQNEAQLEKSRLLSDRFSAERPKGSFSTLEIQRTEQGDSAMYLCASSGPQGTYAFGSGTRLTVV.

The chain combines TRBV5-6 with TRBJ2-5, with 11 bases fitting TRBD2. Trimming cost V 0 bases and J 4 bases; bases outside gene matches: 2. This CDR3 has 15 amino acids. Germline CDR1 is SGHDT and CDR2 is YYEEEE. As DNA, the CDR3 is TGTGCCAGCAGCTTGGTAGGACTAGCGGGAGAGACCCAGTACTTC. Its translation: CASSLVGLAGETQYF.

The genes are TRBV6-5 and TRBJ2-7, with D hard to call. V lost 3 bases, J lost 0 bases, and 9 bases lay in between. Per germline, CDR1 MNHEY and CDR2 SVGAGI. The CDR3 contains 14 residues. CDR3 region: CASSYQADSYEQYF. DNA of the CDR3: TGTGCCAGCAGTTATCAGGCGGACTCCTACGAGCAGTACTTC.

This clone is medium-sized within its sample. This rearrangement joins TRBV6-6 to TRBJ2-3; 15 nucleotides match TRBD2. This CDR3 contains 15 residues. J lost 4 bases, V lost 4 bases, and 0 bases had no gene match. CDR1 and CDR2 (germline): MNHNY, SVGAGI (reference sequence). CDR3 in DNA: TGTGCCAGCAGTTGGACTAGCGGGAGGGCAGATACGCAGTATTTT. Amino acid sequence: CASSWTSGRADTQYF.

This chain uses TRBV9 with TRBJ2-3; D is possibly TRBD1 (6 bases). Per the germline V gene, CDR1 is SGDLS and CDR2 is YYNGEE. V was cut by 6 bases and J by 4 bases, with 15 bases left in between. This CDR3 contains 14 residues. The CDR3, as DNA: TGTGCCAGCACCACGATGGGGGCTGCAGATACGCAGTATTTT. It codes for CASTTMGAADTQYF.

Only a few counts were recorded for this clone. The chain recombines TRBV2 with TRBJ1-4, with D possibly matching TRBD1 (5 bases). Germline V gives CDR1 SNHLY, CDR2 FYNNEI. V dropped 4 bases and J dropped 11 bases, with 11 bases sitting between them. CDR3 length: 12 amino acids. The CDR3 loop is CASSVREGKLFF. CDR3 bases: TGTGCCAGCAGTGTCAGGGAAGGGAAACTGTTTTTT.

The chain joins TRBV6-5 to TRBJ2-7; D might be TRBD2 (5 bases). The CDR3 is made up of 13 amino acids. The V and J ends lost 11 bases and 3 bases respectively, with 17 bases between them. Per the germline V gene, CDR1 is MNHEY and CDR2 is SVGAGI. Here the CDR3 DNA reads TGTGCCGCCGCCGCGGGTGAGGGCTACGAGCAGTACGTC. Protein: CAAAAGEGYEQYV.

The chain is built from TRBV9 and TRBJ2-1; TRBD2 matches 7 bases. V shed 4 bases and J 7 bases; nucleotides not matched to a gene: 8. The CDR3 length is 14 residues. The germline gives CDR1 SGDLS, CDR2 YYNGEE. The DNA of the CDR3 is TGTGCCAGCAGCTCCCTCGGGACTACAAATGAGCAGTTCTTC. It yields the protein CASSSLGTTNEQFF.